This paragraph reports one T cell receptor beta chain. The antigen is undetermined. The sample originates from a study of cytomegalovirus exposure and HLA in healthy donors. Broader study findings: An analysis was carried out later, and it reportedly showed fewer N-insertions in an Asian-associated ancestry cluster than the approximately 670-donor mean. The listing of roughly 160 TCR beta chains classed them as cytomegalovirus-associated. A few CMV-associated chains were confirmed in vitro to be specific for CMV antigens.

V was pared by 3 bases and J by 10 bases, with 7 bases of the junction left unmatched. Germline assignment: CDR1 MDHEN and CDR2 SYDVKM. This CDR3 is 15 amino acids long. Primers for the PCR totalled 60 Vbeta and 13 Jbeta. TCRdb's table, derived via immunoSEQ multiplex PCR, lists solely in-frame clones and lacks some. Altogether 120,000 to 150,000 clones are present, 82% being singletons, with the ten largest covering about 5.6%. The chain couples TRBV28 to TRBJ1-6; 9 nucleotides match TRBD1. Sequencing was done on a sample of PBMCs. This TCR came from a man younger than 40 in good health and CMV-seropositive. The CDR3 coding sequence is TGTGCCAGCAGTTTTGGGGACAGGGCGAGCTCACCCCTCCACTTT. Translating gives CASSFGDRASSPLHF. The full variable domain, completed using reference TRBV28 and TRBJ1-6, is DVKVTQSSRYLVKRTGEKVFLECVQDMDHENMFWYRQDPGLGLRLIYFSYDVKMKEKGDIPEGYSVSREKKERFSLILESASTNQTSMYLCASSFGDRASSPLHFGNGTRLTVT.